A single sample gave rise to the 28 T cell receptor beta chains below, sequenced in a study of OX40 agonist ivuxolimab in advanced cancers. Libraries were made using the immunoSEQ multiplex PCR assay. The table comes from immuneACCESS by way of TCRdb, which keeps in-frame sequences with V and J called. Part of the clones is missing from these tables; in studies checked, under half for an unresolved V gene and the rest for unknown reasons. Counted in this sample were fewer than 100,000 clones; more than 80% of them appeared once. The top ten constitute around 0.48% of the sample. This sample comprised CD4+ or CD8+ T cells sorted from blood, obtained in a trial of the OX40 agonist ivuxolimab. These TCRs come from an adult with an advanced solid tumor such as melanoma, head and neck, liver or kidney cancer.

This clone came up once. This chain links TRBV5-8 with TRBJ2-5; maybe TRBD2 (5 bases). V lost 0 bases and J lost 7, with 16 bases in between. CDR3 size: 15 residues. In germline, CDR1 is SGHTS, CDR2 YDEGEE. CDR3 residues: CASSLGRAQERTQYF. The CDR3 bases are TGTGCCAGCAGCTTGGGGCGGGCCCAAGAGAGGACCCAGTACTTC. The complete variable domain, with remaining parts taken from reference TRBV5-8 and TRBJ2-5, reads EAGVTQSPTHLIKTRGQQATLRCSPISGHTSVYWYQQALGLGLQFLLWYDEGEERNRGNFPPRFSGRQFPNYSSELNVNALELEDSALYLCASSLGRAQERTQYFGPGTRLLVL.

This clone was detected only once. The chain has TRBV5-1 and TRBJ2-3; D ambiguous. This CDR3 contains 14 residues. Trimming left V 4 bases short and J 2 bases short, with 11 bases between. CDR1 SGHRS and CDR2 YFSETQ come from the germline V gene. The CDR3 region is CASSPQSLTDTQYF. CDR3 in DNA: TGCGCCAGCAGCCCCCAATCGCTCACAGATACGCAGTATTTT.

The chain joins TRBV5-1 to TRBJ1-1; D is possibly TRBD1 (5 bases). Germline loops: CDR1 SGHRS, CDR2 YFSETQ. The CDR3 runs 14 residues. Trimming took 7 bases from V and 7 from J, leaving 20 bases between them. CDR3 in DNA: TGCGCCAGCGCACCCGTTTGGGGCTCTAATGAAGCTTTCTTT. Its translation is CASAPVWGSNEAFF.

This clone showed up just a few times. This chain links TRBV6-5 with TRBJ1-1, with a possible D match to TRBD1 (5 bases). Trimming removed 6 bases at V and 5 bases at J, with 19 bases between. The germline V gene has CDR1 MNHEY and CDR2 SVGAGI. The CDR3 sequence is 15 residues long. The CDR3 spells CASRVAGGKGTEAFF. Written as DNA, the CDR3 is TGTGCCAGCAGGGTGGCCGGGGGAAAGGGGACTGAAGCTTTCTTT.

The rearrangement links TRBV18 to TRBJ2-1; D tentatively fits TRBD1 or TRBD2 (5 bases each). The CDR3 extends over 16 amino acids. Trimming took 0 bases from V and 7 from J, leaving 16 bases between them. Germline V gives CDR1 KGHSH, CDR2 LQKENI. The CDR3 DNA is TGTGCCAGCTCACCACCAACCGGGGCCATCGAAAATGAGCAGTTCTTC. It encodes CASSPPTGAIENEQFF.

V gene TRBV28 combines with J gene TRBJ2-4, with D unresolved. The germline gives CDR1 MDHEN, CDR2 SYDVKM. Trimming took 2 bases from V and 2 from J, leaving 7 bases between them. The CDR3 length is 14 residues. The CDR3 DNA sequence: TGTGCCAGCAGTTTAGGGGAAACCAAAAACATTCAGTACTTC. Amino acids: CASSLGETKNIQYF.

This clone was counted once. This chain connects TRBV30 to TRBJ2-1; TRBD2 agrees at 10 bases. With 5 bases clipped from V and 4 bases from J, the junction kept 11 bases outside the gene matches. Germline CDR1 and CDR2: GTSNPN and SVGIG (reference sequence). The CDR3 has 16 residues. The CDR3 DNA follows: TGTGCCTGGGGCAAGGGGTGGACTAGCGGTTACAATGAGCAGTTCTTC. This sequence encodes CAWGKGWTSGYNEQFF.

This clone appeared a single time. This chain uses TRBV10-3 with TRBJ2-5; D ambiguous. CDR3 length: 12 amino acids. Germline-derived CDR1 and CDR2 are ENHRY and SYGVKD. Trimming shortened V by 5 bases and J by 5 bases, and 9 bases separated the two germline ends. DNA of the CDR3: TGTGCCATCAGTCCCAACCTGGAGACCCAGTACTTC. This sequence encodes CAISPNLETQYF.

This sequence joins TRBV2 and TRBJ2-7; D gene ambiguous. CDR1 is SNHLY and CDR2 is FYNNEI in the germline V gene. The CDR3 sequence is 14 residues long. V gave up 7 bases and J gave up 0 bases, with 13 bases separating them. CDR3 sequence reads: CASTRGISSYEQYV. The CDR3 coding sequence is TGTGCCAGCACGCGTGGGATTAGCTCCTACGAGCAGTACGTC.

This clone showed up just a few times. This chain joins TRBV9 and TRBJ2-2; TRBD2 matches 7 bases. Per the germline V gene, CDR1 is SGDLS and CDR2 is YYNGEE. V lost 4 bases, J lost 15 bases, and 9 bases stayed unmatched. This CDR3 is 12 amino acids long. The CDR3 nucleotides are TGTGCCAGCAGCCCCAGGGAGGGGCGGGTGTTTTTT. Translating it yields CASSPREGRVFF.

This chain uses TRBV11-2 with TRBJ2-1; TRBD2 aligns across 11 bases. The length of the CDR3 is 16 residues. The V gene's germline CDR1 is SGHAT and CDR2 FQNNGV. The trim removed 5 bases at V and 7 bases at J, leaving 10 bases unmatched. CDR3 bases: TGTGCCAGCAGCCGCCGAGGGGCTAGCGGGGGGAATGAGCAGTTCTTC. Amino acid sequence: CASSRRGASGGNEQFF. Complete variable domain (other parts from reference TRBV11-2 and TRBJ2-1): EAGVAQSPRYKIIEKRQSVAFWCNPISGHATLYWYQQILGQGPKLLIQFQNNGVVDDSQLPKDRFSAERLKGVDSTLKIQPAKLEDSAVYLCASSRRGASGGNEQFFGPGTRLTVL.

This chain joins TRBV5-8 and TRBJ1-1, with D tentatively TRBD1 (6 bases). The CDR3 covers 13 residues. Germline CDR1 is SGHTS and CDR2 is YDEGEE. V dropped 0 bases and J dropped 8 bases, with 11 bases sitting between them. In DNA, the CDR3 is TGTGCCAGCAGCTTGGGGACAGTTAACGAAGCTTTCTTT. Its translation: CASSLGTVNEAFF.

This chain connects TRBV6-5 to TRBJ1-5; possibly TRBD1 for D (5 bases). V lost 2 bases and J 3 bases, leaving 8 bases between the germline ends. Germline loops: CDR1 MNHEY, CDR2 SVGAGI. The CDR3 has 14 residues. DNA for the CDR3: TGTGCCAGCAGTTACCGGGGGACCAATCAGCCCCAGCATTTT. Protein product: CASSYRGTNQPQHF.

This rearrangement joins TRBV6-5 to TRBJ1-2; D may be TRBD1 (6 bases). Germline-derived CDR1 and CDR2 are MNHEY and SVGAGI. The CDR3 runs 14 residues. The V and J ends lost 5 bases and 3 bases respectively, with 13 bases between them. In DNA form, the CDR3 reads TGTGCCAGCAGTCCTTCACAGGGACACTATGGCTACACCTTC. Amino acid sequence: CASSPSQGHYGYTF.

The chain carries TRBV7-2 and TRBJ2-5; D is unclear. Germline V gene data show CDR1 as SGHTA and CDR2 as FQGNSA. V lost 5 bases and J 2 bases, leaving 9 bases between the germline ends. The CDR3 runs to 13 residues. The CDR3 region is CASSLGNQETQYF. The DNA for the CDR3 is TGTGCCAGCAGCCTAGGAAATCAAGAGACCCAGTACTTC.

CDR3 in DNA: TGTGCCAGCAGAGGGCAGGGAAATCAGCCCCAGCATTTT. Translation: CASRGQGNQPQHF. V is TRBV2 and J is TRBJ1-5; perhaps TRBD1 as D (5 bases). The CDR3 is made up of 13 amino acids. Germline values: CDR1 SNHLY, CDR2 FYNNEI. V gave up 6 bases and J gave up 4 bases, with 10 bases separating them.

V usage is TRBV7-2 and J usage is TRBJ1-2, with D possibly matching TRBD1 (5 bases). V was cut by 5 bases and J by 5 bases, with 24 bases left in between. The CDR3 consists of 17 residues. The germline V gene has CDR1 SGHTA and CDR2 FQGNSA. CDR3 region: CASSPDRGKGAFYGYTF. CDR3 sequence (DNA): TGTGCCAGCAGCCCTGACCGGGGAAAAGGGGCTTTTTATGGCTACACCTTC.

This chain joins TRBV4-1 and TRBJ2-1; 8 bases fit TRBD2. With 0 bases clipped from V and 4 bases from J, the junction kept 5 bases outside the gene matches. Per the germline V gene, CDR1 is MGHRA and CDR2 is YSYEKL. CDR3 length equals 16 residues. The chain's CDR3 is CASSQDDRGGYNEQFF. CDR3 bases: TGCGCCAGCAGCCAAGATGACCGGGGGGGATACAATGAGCAGTTCTTC.

The rearrangement uses TRBV16 and TRBJ2-3; no reliable D call. The germline CDR1 and CDR2 sequences are KGHSY and FQNENV. CDR3 size: 12 residues. Trimming left V 2 bases short and J 5 bases short, with 5 bases between. The CDR3 spells CASSQIGDTQYF. The CDR3 nucleotides read TGTGCCAGCAGCCAAATTGGAGATACGCAGTATTTT.

This chain connects TRBV28 to TRBJ1-3; no firm D call. The V gene's germline CDR1 is MDHEN and CDR2 SYDVKM. V was cut by 7 bases and J by 7 bases, with 20 bases left in between. This CDR3 is 15 amino acids long. The DNA for the CDR3 is TGTGCCAGCACCGTGCTTTCCCCAGGAGGGAACACCATATATTTT. Protein sequence: CASTVLSPGGNTIYF.

The chain has TRBV18 and TRBJ2-5, with 9 positions matching TRBD1. Per the germline V gene, CDR1 is KGHSH and CDR2 is LQKENI. This CDR3 comprises 16 residues. V gave up 1 base and J gave up 2 bases; unmatched junction bases: 5. The chain's CDR3 is CASSPLPGTGQETQYF. CDR3 in DNA: TGTGCCAGCTCACCACTTCCCGGGACAGGGCAAGAGACCCAGTACTTC.

The J gene is TRBJ1-4, the V gene TRBV18; TRBD1 might be the D (5 bases). Germline V gives CDR1 KGHSH, CDR2 LQKENI. The CDR3 sequence is 15 residues long. The germline V and J ends were trimmed by 3 bases and 8 bases, with 16 bases remaining between them. Written as DNA, the CDR3 is TGTGCCAGCTCACCGAGCAGCCGTGGGGACGAAAAACTGTTTTTT. Its protein product is CASSPSSRGDEKLFF. The full variable domain, its missing parts supplied by reference TRBV18 and TRBJ1-4, is NAGVMQNPRHLVRRRGQEARLRCSPMKGHSHVYWYRQLPEEGLKFMVYLQKENIIDESGMPKERFSAEFPKEGPSILRIQQVVRGDSAAYFCASSPSSRGDEKLFFGSGTQLSVL.

The rearrangement links TRBV28 to TRBJ1-1; a weak D match, TRBD1 (6 bases). Germline loops: CDR1 MDHEN, CDR2 SYDVKM. V was shortened by 3 bases and J by 6 bases, with 14 bases between the two germline ends. CDR3 size: 14 residues. As DNA, the CDR3 is TGTGCCAGCAGTTTCGGGGGGCTCAGCGCTGAAGCTTTCTTT. Protein sequence: CASSFGGLSAEAFF.

The V call is TRBV21-1, the J call TRBJ1-1; the table gives TRBD1 as D, unverified against the DNA. TRBV21-1 corresponds to a pseudogene. This CDR3 is 14 amino acids long. CDR3 protein: CASSKGRRTVEAFF. The CDR3 nucleotides are TGTGCCAGCAGCAAAGGGAGACGGACAGTTGAAGCTTTCTTT.

Only one count was recorded for this clone. The V gene is TRBV28, the J gene TRBJ2-2, with D perhaps assigned TRBD1 or TRBD2 (5 bases each). The V and J ends lost 5 bases and 0 bases respectively, with 10 bases between them. The CDR3 extends over 15 amino acids. Germline V gene lookup returns CDR1 MDHEN and CDR2 SYDVKM. CDR3 loop: CASSRGAANTGELFF. The CDR3 DNA reads as TGTGCCAGCAGTCGAGGGGCAGCGAACACCGGGGAGCTGTTTTTT.

The chain combines TRBV9 with TRBJ1-5, with 8 bases aligning to TRBD1. This CDR3 is built from 14 residues. Per germline, CDR1 SGDLS and CDR2 YYNGEE. Unmatched junction bases numbered 1, after V lost 3 bases and J lost 2 bases. CDR3 protein: CASSEQGGNQPQHF. DNA for the CDR3: TGTGCCAGCAGCGAACAGGGGGGCAATCAGCCCCAGCATTTT.

The rearrangement uses TRBV5-6 and TRBJ1-2, with TRBD1 as a possible D gene (5 bases). V lost 4 bases and J 0 bases, leaving 13 bases between the germline ends. The CDR3 has 15 amino acids. Germline CDR1 SGHDT, CDR2 YYEEEE. CDR3 sequence: CASSPDTRPNYGYTF. The DNA for the CDR3 is TGTGCCAGCAGCCCGGACACCAGGCCTAACTATGGCTACACCTTC.

V is TRBV6-4 and J is TRBJ1-2, with TRBD1 matching over 8 bases. Germline V lookup: CDR1 MRHNA, CDR2 SNTAGT. Trimming took 6 bases from V and 4 from J; bases not matched to a gene: 7. The length of the CDR3 is 14 residues. The CDR3 is CASRAGQGSYGYTF. The CDR3 DNA reads as TGTGCCAGCAGAGCCGGACAGGGTTCCTATGGCTACACCTTC.